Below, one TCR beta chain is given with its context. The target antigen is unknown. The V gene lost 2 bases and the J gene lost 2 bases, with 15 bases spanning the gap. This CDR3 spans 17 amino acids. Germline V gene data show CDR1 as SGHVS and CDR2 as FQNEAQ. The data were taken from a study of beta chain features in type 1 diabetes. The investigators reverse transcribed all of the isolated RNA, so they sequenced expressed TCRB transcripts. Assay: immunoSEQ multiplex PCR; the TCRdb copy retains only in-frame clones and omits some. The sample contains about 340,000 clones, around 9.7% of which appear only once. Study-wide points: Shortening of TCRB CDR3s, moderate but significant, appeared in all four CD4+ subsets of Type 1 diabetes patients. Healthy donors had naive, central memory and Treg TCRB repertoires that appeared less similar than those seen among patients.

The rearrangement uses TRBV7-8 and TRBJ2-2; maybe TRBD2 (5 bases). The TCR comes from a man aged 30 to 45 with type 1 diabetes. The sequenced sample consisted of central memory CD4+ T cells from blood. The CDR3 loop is CASSLQNGGSNTGELFF. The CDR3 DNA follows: TGTGCCAGCAGCTTACAAAATGGCGGGTCAAACACCGGGGAGCTGTTTTTT.